This T cell receptor (beta chain) was profiled in a study of Ad26.COV2.S vaccination and SARS-CoV-2 variants. Treatment here: 19 received Ad26.COV2.S at low or high dose, single or two shots; about five received placebo; per-sample allocation not given. Sampling occurred on day 63 after the first vaccine or placebo injection. TCRdb's table, derived via immunoSEQ multiplex PCR, lists solely in-frame clones and lacks some. The table records roughly 420,000 clones, roughly 90% of them present only once. The V end lost 1 base, the J end lost 5 bases, and 4 bases lay between the germline ends. This CDR3 has 12 residues. CDR1 is SGHNT and CDR2 is YYREEE in the germline V gene (reference sequence).

The clonotype was recovered from a person between 18 and 60 years old who received the Ad26.COV2.S COVID-19 vaccine or a placebo. The chain couples TRBV5-4 to TRBJ2-1; D unresolved. Material: peripheral blood, obtained in a trial of Ad26.COV2.S vaccine versus placebo. DNA of the CDR3: TGTGCCAGCAGCTTGAACAACAATGAGCAGTTCTTC. Translated, it gives CASSLNNNEQFF.